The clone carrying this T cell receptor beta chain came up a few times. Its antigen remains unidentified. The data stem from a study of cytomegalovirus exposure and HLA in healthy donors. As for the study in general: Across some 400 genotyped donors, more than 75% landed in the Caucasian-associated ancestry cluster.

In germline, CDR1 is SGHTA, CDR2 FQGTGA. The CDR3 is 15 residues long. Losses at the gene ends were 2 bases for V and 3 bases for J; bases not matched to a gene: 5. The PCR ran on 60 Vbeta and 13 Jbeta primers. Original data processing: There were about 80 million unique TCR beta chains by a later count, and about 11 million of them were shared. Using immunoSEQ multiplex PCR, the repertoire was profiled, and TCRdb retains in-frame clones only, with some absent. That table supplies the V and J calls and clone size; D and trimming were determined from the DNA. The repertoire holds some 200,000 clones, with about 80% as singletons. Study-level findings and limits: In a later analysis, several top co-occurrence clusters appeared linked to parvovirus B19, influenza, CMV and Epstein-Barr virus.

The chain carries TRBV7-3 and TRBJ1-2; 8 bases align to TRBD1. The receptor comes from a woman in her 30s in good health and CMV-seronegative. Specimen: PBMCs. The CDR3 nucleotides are TGTGCCAGCAGCTTATCTTCAGGGGGCGACTATGGCTACACCTTC. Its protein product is CASSLSSGGDYGYTF.